A selection of T cell receptor beta chains follows, all from one sample in a study of T-cell memory formation after mild COVID-19. TCRdb passed the 5' RACE reads through MiXCR, listing each CDR3 protein once. The sample shows 200,000 or so distinct CDR3 sequences, about a sixth of them seen only once. Sequencing was carried out using PBMCs or a T cell subset sorted from them (not recorded which). These receptors were obtained from an adult woman who had mild COVID-19 (a few samples of this study predate the infection). Cell type and time point are not known. The conserved cysteine and the conserved F or W are not part of the CDR3 here. A D gene is named only where the DNA matches it firmly. Only part of the rows carry a size: once, few, many, or a class if the clone is expanded.

size,V,D,J,CDR3
-,TRBV2,-,TRBJ2-5,ASANDGETQY
-,TRBV6-5,TRBD2,TRBJ2-3,ASSYSSSGGSTDTQY
-,TRBV15,-,TRBJ2-2,ATSRDPNTGELF
-,TRBV5-6,-,TRBJ2-5,ASSLDRVQETQY
-,TRBV7-3,-,TRBJ2-2,ASSKFRAGELF
-,TRBV7-9,-,TRBJ1-2,ASSFRGGDYGYT
many,TRBV5-1,TRBD2,TRBJ2-7,ASSPGGTSGGYEQY
few,TRBV7-9,TRBD2,TRBJ2-5,ASSSGLAGSLETQY
-,TRBV12-3/TRBV12-4,TRBD1,TRBJ1-5,ASSLMTGGNQPQH
-,TRBV7-9,-,TRBJ1-4,ASSFRQGPEKLF
few,TRBV7-9,-,TRBJ2-5,ASSASVFKPGGRRAQY
few,TRBV5-5,-,TRBJ2-3,ASSLSPSRSDTQY
-,TRBV6-2/TRBV6-3,-,TRBJ1-1,ASSYSPQTRVNTEAF
few,TRBV4-3,-,TRBJ2-3,ASSQPGTLTDTQY
-,TRBV28,-,TRBJ2-2,ASSLTLVAGELF
few,TRBV12-3/TRBV12-4,TRBD1,TRBJ1-3,ASSPRTGGWSGNTIY
-,TRBV4-1,-,TRBJ1-4,ASSLIRGEKLF
few,TRBV20-1,TRBD2,TRBJ2-2,SASSGRDTGELF
-,TRBV7-9,-,TRBJ2-3,ASSLRDLRTDTQY
few,TRBV12-3/TRBV12-4,-,TRBJ2-5,ASSLGLLQETQY
few,TRBV29-1,-,TRBJ2-3,SVERGSTDTQY
few,TRBV6-6,TRBD1,TRBJ2-1,ASRKDRGLYNEQF
few,TRBV7-9,-,TRBJ1-2,ASSPPTGKYNGYT
few,TRBV24-1,-,TRBJ1-2,ATSEPGQPFGYGYT
few,TRBV18,TRBD2,TRBJ2-1,ASSPVGGPSEQF
-,TRBV12-3/TRBV12-4,-,TRBJ2-7,ASSLAGGSLYEQY
-,TRBV2,-,TRBJ2-2,ASSEARGTGELF
few,TRBV9,-,TRBJ2-5,ASSSQTGDTGETQY
-,TRBV12-3/TRBV12-4,TRBD1,TRBJ2-5,ASSSRDREQETQY
few,TRBV24-1,TRBD1,TRBJ1-2,ATSEPGTGNYGYT
-,TRBV29-1,-,TRBJ1-1,SVVQRLNTEAF
-,TRBV20-1,TRBD2,TRBJ2-5,SASSSSREGLETQY
few,TRBV4-2,-,TRBJ1-1,ASSVDLAYEAF
-,TRBV6-5,TRBD1,TRBJ1-1,ASSPRPGTGREAF
many,TRBV6-5,-,TRBJ2-2,ASRPYVARGPTGELF
few,TRBV7-9,TRBD1,TRBJ2-2,ASRYHPGQYSGELF
-,TRBV27,-,TRBJ1-1,ASSLVGYTEAF
many,TRBV15,-,TRBJ2-5,ATSRGIQETQY
-,TRBV5-1,TRBD1,TRBJ2-5,ASSLDGQGARTQY
few,TRBV3-1,-,TRBJ1-2,ASSQVTSGGARRGYT
few,TRBV5-5,TRBD2,TRBJ2-1,ASSLGLAPYNEQF
few,TRBV6-5,-,TRBJ1-4,ASSYSREAGIATNEKLF
-,TRBV30,TRBD1,TRBJ2-3,AWGLQGLGAQY
-,TRBV6-5,TRBD2,TRBJ2-3,ASSGGGDSTDTQY
-,TRBV3-1,-,TRBJ1-2,ASSYLTQGIGNYGYT
few,TRBV29-1,TRBD1,TRBJ1-2,SIDREGYT
few,TRBV6-5,TRBD1,TRBJ2-1,ASSYSSGGLRYEQF
many,TRBV5-1,-,TRBJ2-3,ASSPPGADTQY
few,TRBV29-1,-,TRBJ1-1,SAIPGTAVSTEAF
few,TRBV5-6,TRBD2,TRBJ2-1,ASSSRLARDNEQF
few,TRBV4-1,TRBD1,TRBJ2-5,ASSHGTGEETQY
few,TRBV11-2,TRBD1,TRBJ2-7,ASSLGRDSYEQY
-,TRBV4-2,TRBD2,TRBJ2-7,ASSQGAAGDIYEQY
-,TRBV29-1,TRBD1,TRBJ2-5,SVEDRGIRETQY